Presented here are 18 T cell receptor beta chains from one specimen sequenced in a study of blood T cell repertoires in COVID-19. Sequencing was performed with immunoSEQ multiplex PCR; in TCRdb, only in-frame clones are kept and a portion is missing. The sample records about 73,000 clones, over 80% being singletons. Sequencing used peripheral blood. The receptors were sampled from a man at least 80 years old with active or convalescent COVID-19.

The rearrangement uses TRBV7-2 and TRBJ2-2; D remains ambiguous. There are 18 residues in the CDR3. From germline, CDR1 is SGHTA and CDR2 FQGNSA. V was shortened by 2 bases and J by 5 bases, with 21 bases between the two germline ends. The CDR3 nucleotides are TGTGCCAGCAGCTTACCGCCCTATTTGGTGGTGAGGACCGGGGAGCTGTTTTTT. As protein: CASSLPPYLVVRTGELFF.

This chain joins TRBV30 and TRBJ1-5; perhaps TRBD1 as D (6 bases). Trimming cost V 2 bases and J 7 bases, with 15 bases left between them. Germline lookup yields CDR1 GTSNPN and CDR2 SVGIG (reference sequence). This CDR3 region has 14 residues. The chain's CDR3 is CAWSPDSFDQPQHF. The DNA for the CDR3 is TGTGCCTGGAGTCCGGACAGTTTTGACCAGCCCCAGCATTTT.

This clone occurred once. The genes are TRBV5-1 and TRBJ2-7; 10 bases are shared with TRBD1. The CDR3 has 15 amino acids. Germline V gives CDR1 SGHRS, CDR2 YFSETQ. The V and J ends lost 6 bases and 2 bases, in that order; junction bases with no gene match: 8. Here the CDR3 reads CASIPSTGGPYEQYF. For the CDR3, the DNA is TGCGCCAGCATCCCCTCGACAGGGGGCCCCTACGAGCAGTACTTC.

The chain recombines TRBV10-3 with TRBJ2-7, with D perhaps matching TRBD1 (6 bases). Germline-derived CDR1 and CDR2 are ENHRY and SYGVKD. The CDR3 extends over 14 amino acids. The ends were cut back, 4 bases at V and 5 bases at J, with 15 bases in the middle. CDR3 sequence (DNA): TGTGCCATCAGTGGGCACACAGGGATCAACGAGCAGTACTTC. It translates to CAISGHTGINEQYF.

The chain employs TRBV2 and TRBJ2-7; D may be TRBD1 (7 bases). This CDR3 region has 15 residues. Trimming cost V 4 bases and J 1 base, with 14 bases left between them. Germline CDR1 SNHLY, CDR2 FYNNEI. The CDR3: CASSVAGTESYEQYF. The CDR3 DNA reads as TGTGCCAGCAGTGTCGCGGGGACAGAGTCCTACGAGCAGTACTTC.

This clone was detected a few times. The CDR3 protein is CASRREGSAGELFF. The CDR3 nucleotides read TGCGCCAGCAGAAGGGAGGGAAGCGCCGGGGAGCTGTTTTTT. The gene calls are TRBV5-1 and TRBJ2-2; 7 nucleotides match TRBD2. V dropped 5 bases and J dropped 6; count of bases not matched to a gene: 7. The germline V gene encodes CDR1 SGHRS and CDR2 YFSETQ. There are 14 residues in the CDR3.

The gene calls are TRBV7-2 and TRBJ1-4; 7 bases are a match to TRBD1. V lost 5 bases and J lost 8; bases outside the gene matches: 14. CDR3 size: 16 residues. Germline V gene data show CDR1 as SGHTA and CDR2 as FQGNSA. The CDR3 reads CASSHMNPGQYEKLFF. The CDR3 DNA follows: TGTGCCAGCAGCCACATGAATCCGGGACAGTACGAAAAACTGTTTTTT.

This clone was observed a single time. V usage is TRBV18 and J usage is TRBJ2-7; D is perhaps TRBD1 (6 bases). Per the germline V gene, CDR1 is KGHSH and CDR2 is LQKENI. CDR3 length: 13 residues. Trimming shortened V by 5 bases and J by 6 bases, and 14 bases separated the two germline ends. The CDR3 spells CASSNRDMSEQYF. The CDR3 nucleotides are TGTGCCAGCTCAAACCGGGACATGTCCGAGCAGTACTTC.

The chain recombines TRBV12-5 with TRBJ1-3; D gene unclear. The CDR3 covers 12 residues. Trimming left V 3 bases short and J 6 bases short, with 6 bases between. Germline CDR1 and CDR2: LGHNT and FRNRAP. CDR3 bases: TGTGCTAGTGGTTTCGGGGAAAACACCATATATTTT. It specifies CASGFGENTIYF.

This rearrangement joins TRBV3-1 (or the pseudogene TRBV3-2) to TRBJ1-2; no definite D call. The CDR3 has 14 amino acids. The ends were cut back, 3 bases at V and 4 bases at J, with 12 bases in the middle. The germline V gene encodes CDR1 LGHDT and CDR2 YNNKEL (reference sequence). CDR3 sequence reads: CASSHPGKTYGYTF. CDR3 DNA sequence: TGTGCCAGCAGCCATCCCGGGAAAACCTATGGCTACACCTTC.

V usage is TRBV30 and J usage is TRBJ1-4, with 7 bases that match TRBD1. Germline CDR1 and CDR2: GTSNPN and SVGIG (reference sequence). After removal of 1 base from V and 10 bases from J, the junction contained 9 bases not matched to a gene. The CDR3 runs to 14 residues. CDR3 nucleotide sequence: TGTGCCTGGAGTGCCCCCCTTCGACAGGGAAAACTGTTTTTT. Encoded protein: CAWSAPLRQGKLFF.

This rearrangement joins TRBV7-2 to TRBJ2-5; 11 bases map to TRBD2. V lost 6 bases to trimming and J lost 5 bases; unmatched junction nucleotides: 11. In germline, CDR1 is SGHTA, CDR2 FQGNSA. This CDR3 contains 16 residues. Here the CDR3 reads CASSHAGSGGAETQYF. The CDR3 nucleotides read TGTGCCAGCAGTCACGCCGGTAGCGGGGGGGCTGAGACCCAGTACTTC. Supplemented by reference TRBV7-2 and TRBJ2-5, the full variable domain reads GAGVSQSPSNKVTEKGKDVELRCDPISGHTALYWYRQSLGQGLEFLIYFQGNSAPDKSGLPSDRFSAERTGGSVSTLTIQRTQQEDSAVYLCASSHAGSGGAETQYFGPGTRLLVL.

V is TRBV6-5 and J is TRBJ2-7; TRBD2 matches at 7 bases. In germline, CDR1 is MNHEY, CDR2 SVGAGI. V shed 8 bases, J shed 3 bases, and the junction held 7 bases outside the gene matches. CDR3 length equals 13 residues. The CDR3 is CASDTSDNYEQYF. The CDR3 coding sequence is TGTGCCAGCGATACTAGCGATAACTACGAGCAGTACTTC.

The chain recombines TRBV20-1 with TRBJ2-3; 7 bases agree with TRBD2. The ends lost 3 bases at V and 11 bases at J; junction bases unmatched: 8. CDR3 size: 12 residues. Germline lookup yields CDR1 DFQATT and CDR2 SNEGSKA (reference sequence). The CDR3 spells CSASQSGNWQYF. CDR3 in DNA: TGCAGTGCTAGTCAAAGCGGGAACTGGCAGTATTTT.

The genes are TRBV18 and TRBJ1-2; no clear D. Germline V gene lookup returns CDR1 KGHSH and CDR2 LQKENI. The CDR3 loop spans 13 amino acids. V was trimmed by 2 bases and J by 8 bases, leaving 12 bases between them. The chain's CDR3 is CASSPEAPGGYTF. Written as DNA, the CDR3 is TGTGCCAGCTCACCAGAGGCCCCTGGGGGCTACACCTTC.

For the CDR3, the DNA is TGTGCCTGGAGTCCGGGACAGGGGAGCACAGATACGCAGTATTTT. Its protein is CAWSPGQGSTDTQYF. This sequence joins TRBV30 and TRBJ2-3; 10 positions agree with TRBD1. After removal of 2 bases from V and 0 bases from J, the junction contained 2 bases not matched to a gene. This CDR3 spans 15 amino acids. CDR1 and CDR2 (germline): GTSNPN, SVGIG (reference sequence).

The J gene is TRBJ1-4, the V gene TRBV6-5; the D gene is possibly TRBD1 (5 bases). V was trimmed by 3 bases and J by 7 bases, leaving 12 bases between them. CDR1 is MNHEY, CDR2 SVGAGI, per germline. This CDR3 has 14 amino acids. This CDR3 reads CASSYSGPSEKLFF. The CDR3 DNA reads TGTGCCAGCAGTTATTCAGGGCCGAGTGAAAAACTGTTTTTT.

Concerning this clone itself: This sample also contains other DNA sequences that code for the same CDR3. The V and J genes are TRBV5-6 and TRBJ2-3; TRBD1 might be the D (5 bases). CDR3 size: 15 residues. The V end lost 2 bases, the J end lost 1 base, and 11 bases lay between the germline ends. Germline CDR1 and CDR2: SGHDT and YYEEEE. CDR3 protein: CASSFRGRGTDTQYF. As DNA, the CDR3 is TGTGCCAGCAGCTTTCGAGGCAGGGGCACAGATACGCAGTATTTT.